This is a list of T cell receptor beta chains from one sample in a study of control samples from healthy donors and cancer patients. Repertoires were generated with immunoSEQ multiplex PCR, while TCRdb's copy carries only in-frame clones and drops some. The data show 50,000 to 70,000 clones, roughly 95% seen once. Sequenced: blood. The receptors shown here come from a woman aged 18-35 years in good health. Each CDR3 is given with its conserved first and last residue. A D gene is named only where the DNA matches it firmly. Only some rows state a clone size, as once, few, many or a class for expanded clones.

d_gene,abundance,j_gene,v_gene,CDR3aa,CDR3nt
TRBD1,-,TRBJ2-3,TRBV6-4,CASSETGVTDTQYF,TGTGCCAGCAGTGAGACAGGGGTCACAGATACGCAGTATTTT
-,once,TRBJ1-4,TRBV30,CAWSYATNEKLFF,TGTGCCTGGAGTTATGCAACTAATGAAAAACTGTTTTTT
-,-,TRBJ2-5,TRBV18,CASNTGSEETQYF,TGTGCCAGCAATACAGGGTCGGAGGAGACCCAGTACTTC
-,-,TRBJ1-3,TRBV29-1,CSVEDRRGHSGNTIYF,TGCAGCGTTGAAGATCGGAGAGGGCACTCTGGAAACACCATATATTTT
TRBD2,-,TRBJ2-3,TRBV30,CAWSVGGGSTDTQYF,TGTGCCTGGAGTGTCGGCGGGGGTAGCACAGATACGCAGTATTTT
TRBD2,-,TRBJ2-3,TRBV5-1,CASSVSGTDTQYF,TGCGCCAGCAGCGTTAGCGGGACAGATACGCAGTATTTT
-,-,TRBJ2-7,TRBV12-5,CATQGWSSYEQYF,TGTGCTACCCAGGGATGGAGCTCCTACGAGCAGTACTTC
TRBD1,-,TRBJ1-4,TRBV5-6,CASSLGQGRFEKLFF,TGTGCCAGCAGCTTGGGACAGGGGCGTTTTGAAAAACTGTTTTTT
TRBD1,-,TRBJ1-1,TRBV5-5,CPSSSRGDRGINTEAFF,TGTCCCAGCAGCTCCAGGGGGGACAGGGGGATCAACACTGAAGCTTTCTTT
TRBD1,-,TRBJ1-1,TRBV11-2,CASSTKTGEVDTEAFF,TGTGCCAGCAGCACCAAGACAGGGGAGGTGGACACTGAAGCTTTCTTT
-,-,TRBJ1-6,TRBV3-1/TRBV3-2,CASSRTWDSVISPLHF,TGTGCCAGCAGCCGGACCTGGGACTCTGTAATTTCACCCCTCCACTTT